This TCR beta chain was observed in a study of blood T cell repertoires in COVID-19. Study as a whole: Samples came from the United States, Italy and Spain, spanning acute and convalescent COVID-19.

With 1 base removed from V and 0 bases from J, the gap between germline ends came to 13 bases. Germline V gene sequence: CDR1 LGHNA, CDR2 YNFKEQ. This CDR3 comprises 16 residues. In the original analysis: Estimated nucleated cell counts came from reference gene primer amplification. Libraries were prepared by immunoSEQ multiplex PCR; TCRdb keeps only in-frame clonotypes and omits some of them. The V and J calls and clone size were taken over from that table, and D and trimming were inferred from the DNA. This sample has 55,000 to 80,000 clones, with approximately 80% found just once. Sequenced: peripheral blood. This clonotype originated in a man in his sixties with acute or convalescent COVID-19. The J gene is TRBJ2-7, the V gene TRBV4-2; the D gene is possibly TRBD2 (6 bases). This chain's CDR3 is CASSQVGRESSYEQYF. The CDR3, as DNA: TGTGCCAGCAGCCAAGTTGGGCGGGAAAGCTCCTACGAGCAGTACTTC.